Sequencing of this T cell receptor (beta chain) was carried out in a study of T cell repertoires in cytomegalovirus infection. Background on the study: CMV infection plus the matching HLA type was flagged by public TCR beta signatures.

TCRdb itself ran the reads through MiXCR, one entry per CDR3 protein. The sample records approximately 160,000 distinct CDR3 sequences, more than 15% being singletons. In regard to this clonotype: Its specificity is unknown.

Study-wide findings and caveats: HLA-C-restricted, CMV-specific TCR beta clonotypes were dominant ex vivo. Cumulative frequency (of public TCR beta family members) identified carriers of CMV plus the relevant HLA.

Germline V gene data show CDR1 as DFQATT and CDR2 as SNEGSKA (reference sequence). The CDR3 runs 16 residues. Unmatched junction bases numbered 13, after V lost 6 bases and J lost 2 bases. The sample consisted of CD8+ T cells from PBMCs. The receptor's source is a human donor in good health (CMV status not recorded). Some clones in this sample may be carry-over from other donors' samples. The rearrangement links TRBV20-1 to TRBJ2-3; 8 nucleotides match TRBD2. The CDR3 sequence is CSARGGLEGTTDTQYF. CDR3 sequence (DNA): TGCAGTGCCCGAGGGGGACTAGAAGGCACCACAGATACGCAGTATTTT.